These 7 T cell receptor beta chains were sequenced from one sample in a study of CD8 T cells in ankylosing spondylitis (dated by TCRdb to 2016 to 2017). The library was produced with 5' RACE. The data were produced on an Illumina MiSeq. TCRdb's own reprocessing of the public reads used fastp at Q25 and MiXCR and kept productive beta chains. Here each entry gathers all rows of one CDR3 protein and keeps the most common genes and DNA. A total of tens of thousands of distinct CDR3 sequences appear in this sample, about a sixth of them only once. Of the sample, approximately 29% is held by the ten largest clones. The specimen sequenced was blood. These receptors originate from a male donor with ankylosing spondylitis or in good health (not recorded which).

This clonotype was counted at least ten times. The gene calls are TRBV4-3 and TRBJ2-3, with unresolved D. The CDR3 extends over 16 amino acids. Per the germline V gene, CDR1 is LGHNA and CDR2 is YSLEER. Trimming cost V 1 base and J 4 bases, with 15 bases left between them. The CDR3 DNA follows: TGCGCCAGCAGCCAAGTGATTAACAGTTACTCAGATACGCAGTATTTT. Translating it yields CASSQVINSYSDTQYF.

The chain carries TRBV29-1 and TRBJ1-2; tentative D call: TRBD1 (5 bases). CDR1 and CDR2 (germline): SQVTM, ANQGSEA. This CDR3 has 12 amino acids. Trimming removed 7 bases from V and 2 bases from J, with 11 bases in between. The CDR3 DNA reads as TGCAGCGCATCTGGGGGGAACTATGGCTACACCTTC. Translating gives CSASGGNYGYTF.

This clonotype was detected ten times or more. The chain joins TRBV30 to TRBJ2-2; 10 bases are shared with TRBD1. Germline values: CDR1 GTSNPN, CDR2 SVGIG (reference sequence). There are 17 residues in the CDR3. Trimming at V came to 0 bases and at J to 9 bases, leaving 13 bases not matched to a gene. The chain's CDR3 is CAWSVGIGQGVFRELFF. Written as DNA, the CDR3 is TGTGCCTGGAGTGTTGGTATTGGACAGGGGGTCTTTCGGGAGCTGTTTTTT.

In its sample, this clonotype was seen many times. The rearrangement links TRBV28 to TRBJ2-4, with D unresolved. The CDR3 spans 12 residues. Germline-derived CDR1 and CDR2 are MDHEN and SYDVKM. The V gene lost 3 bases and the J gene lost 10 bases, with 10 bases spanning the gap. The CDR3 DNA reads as TGTGCCAGCAGTTTTGACCGGGTGATTCAGTACTTC. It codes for CASSFDRVIQYF.

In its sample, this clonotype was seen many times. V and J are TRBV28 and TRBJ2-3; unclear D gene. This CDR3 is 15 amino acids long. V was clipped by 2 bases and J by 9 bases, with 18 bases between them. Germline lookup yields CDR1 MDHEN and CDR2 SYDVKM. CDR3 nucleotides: TGTGCCAGCAGTTTACGGCCGGATAATATGGGAACGCAGTATTTT. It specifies CASSLRPDNMGTQYF.

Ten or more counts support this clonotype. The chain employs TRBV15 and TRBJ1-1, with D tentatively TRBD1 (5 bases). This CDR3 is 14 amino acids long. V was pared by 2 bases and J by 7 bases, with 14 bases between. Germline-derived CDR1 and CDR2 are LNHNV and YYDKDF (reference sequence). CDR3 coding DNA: TGTGCCACCAGCAGAATAAACTCTGACAGTGAAGCTTTCTTT. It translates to CATSRINSDSEAFF. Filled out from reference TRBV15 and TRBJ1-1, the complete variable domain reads DAMVIQNPRYQVTQFGKPVTLSCSQTLNHNVMYWYQQKSSQAPKLLFHYYDKDFNNEADTPDNFQSRRPNTSFCFLDIRSPGLGDTAMYLCATSRINSDSEAFFGQGTRLTVV.

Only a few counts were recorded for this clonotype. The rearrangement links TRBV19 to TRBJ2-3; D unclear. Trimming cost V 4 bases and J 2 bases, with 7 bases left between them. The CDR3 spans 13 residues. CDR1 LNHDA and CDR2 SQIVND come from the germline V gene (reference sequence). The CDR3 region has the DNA TGTGCCAGTAGTACCGGACCCACAGATACGCAGTATTTT. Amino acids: CASSTGPTDTQYF.